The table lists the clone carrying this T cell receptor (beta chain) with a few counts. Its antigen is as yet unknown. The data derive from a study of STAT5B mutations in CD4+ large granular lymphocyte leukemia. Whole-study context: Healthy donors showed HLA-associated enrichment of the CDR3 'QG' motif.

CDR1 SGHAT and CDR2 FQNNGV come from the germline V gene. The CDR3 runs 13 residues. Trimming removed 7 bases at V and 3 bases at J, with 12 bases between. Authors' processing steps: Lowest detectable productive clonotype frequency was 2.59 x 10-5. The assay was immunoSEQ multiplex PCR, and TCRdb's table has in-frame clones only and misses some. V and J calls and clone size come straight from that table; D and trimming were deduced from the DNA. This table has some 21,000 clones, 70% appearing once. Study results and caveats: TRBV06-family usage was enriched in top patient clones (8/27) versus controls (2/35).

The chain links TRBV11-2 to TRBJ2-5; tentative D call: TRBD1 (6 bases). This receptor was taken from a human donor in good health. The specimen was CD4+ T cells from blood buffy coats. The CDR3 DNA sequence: TGTGCCAGCACCCCAACAGGGAAAGAGACCCAGTACTTC. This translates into CASTPTGKETQYF.